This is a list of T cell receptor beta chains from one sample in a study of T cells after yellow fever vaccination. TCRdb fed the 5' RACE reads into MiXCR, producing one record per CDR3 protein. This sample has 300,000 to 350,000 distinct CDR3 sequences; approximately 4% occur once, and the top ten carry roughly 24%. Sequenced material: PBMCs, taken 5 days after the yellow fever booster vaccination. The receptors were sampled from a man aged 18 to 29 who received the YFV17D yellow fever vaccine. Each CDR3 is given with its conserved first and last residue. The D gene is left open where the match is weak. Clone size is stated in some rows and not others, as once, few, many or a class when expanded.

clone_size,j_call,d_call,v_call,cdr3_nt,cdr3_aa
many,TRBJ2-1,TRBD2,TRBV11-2,TGTGCCAGCAGCCCCATTAGCGGGGCATACAATGAGCAGTTCTTC,CASSPISGAYNEQFF
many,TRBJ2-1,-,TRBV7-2,TGTGCCAGCAGCTTAGTAGGGGCAGCTACCTACAATGAGCAGTTCTTC,CASSLVGAATYNEQFF
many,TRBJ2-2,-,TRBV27,TGTGCCAGCAGTGATTTGGGTCGTCCCGGGGAGCTGTTTTTT,CASSDLGRPGELFF
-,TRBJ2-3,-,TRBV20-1,TGCAGTGCTAGGCCGGCCGTACCTAATACGCAGTATTTT,CSARPAVPNTQYF
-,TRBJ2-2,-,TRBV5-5,TGTGCCAGCAGCCCGGGACTGGGCGGATTAGCCGGGGAGCTGTTTTTT,CASSPGLGGLAGELFF
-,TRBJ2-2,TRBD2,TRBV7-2,TGTGCCAGCAGCTTCGGCGGGGGGATAAACACCGGGGAGCTGTTTTTT,CASSFGGGINTGELFF
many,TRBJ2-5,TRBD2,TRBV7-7,TGTGCTAGCAGCCGGGGGGTCGTGGAGACCCAGTACTTC,CASSRGVVETQYF
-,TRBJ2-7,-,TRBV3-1,TGTGCCAGCAGCCAAGAGGCCAGGAGCTCCTACGAGCAGTACTTC,CASSQEARSSYEQYF
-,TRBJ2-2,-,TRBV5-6,TGTGCCAGCAGCGTGAGACCGAACACCGGGGAGCTGTTTTTT,CASSVRPNTGELFF
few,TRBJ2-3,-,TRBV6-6,TGTGCCAGCAGTATCGGGCCCAGCTCCCCAGATACGCAGTATTTT,CASSIGPSSPDTQYF
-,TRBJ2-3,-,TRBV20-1,TGCAGTGCCCTTAGGGGGAGCCGCACAGATACGCAGTATTTT,CSALRGSRTDTQYF
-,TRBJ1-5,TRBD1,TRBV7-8,TGTGCCAGCAGCTTAGCCCGGGACAGTTATAGCAATCAGCCCCAGCATTTT,CASSLARDSYSNQPQHF
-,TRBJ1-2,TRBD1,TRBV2,TGTGCCAGCAGCCTGGGACAGGGGATCTGGGGCTACACCTTC,CASSLGQGIWGYTF
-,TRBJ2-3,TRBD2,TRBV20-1,TGCAGTGCTAGAGATGGGGGCTGGCGGGGGGGTACAGATACGCAGTATTTT,CSARDGGWRGGTDTQYF
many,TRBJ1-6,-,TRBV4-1,TGCGCCAGCAGCCAAGAAATCGGACAGAGCTCCTATAATTCACCCCTCCACTTT,CASSQEIGQSSYNSPLHF
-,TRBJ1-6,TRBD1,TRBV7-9,TGTGCCAGCAGCTTCCTCCGGGACAGGGATTCACCCCTCCACTTT,CASSFLRDRDSPLHF
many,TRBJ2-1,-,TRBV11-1,TGTGCCAGCAGCTTAGTCCCAGCCACGTCCTACAATGAGCAGTTCTTC,CASSLVPATSYNEQFF
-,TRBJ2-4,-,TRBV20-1,TGCAGTGCTAGACCCCCGGACAGAATTCAGTACTTC,CSARPPDRIQYF
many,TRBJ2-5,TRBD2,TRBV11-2,TGTGCCAGCAGCTTAAGCGGGACGCGAGAAGAGACCCAGTACTTC,CASSLSGTREETQYF
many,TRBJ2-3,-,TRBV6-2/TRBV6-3,TGTGCCAGCAGTTACCCCCGGGGGCCCTCGCAGTATTTT,CASSYPRGPSQYF
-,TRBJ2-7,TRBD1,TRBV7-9,TGTGCCAGCAGCTCAAGACAGGGGGGGCTCGAGCAGTACTTC,CASSSRQGGLEQYF
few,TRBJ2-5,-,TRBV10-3,TGTGCCATCAGTGTTCAGGGATCCCCAAGTGAGACCCAGTACTTC,CAISVQGSPSETQYF
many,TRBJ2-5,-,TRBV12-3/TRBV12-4,TGTGCCAGCAGTTTAGCGCTTCAGACTCGGATCCAGTACTTC,CASSLALQTRIQYF
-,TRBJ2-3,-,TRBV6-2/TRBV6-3,TGTGCCAGCAGTTCGGACGAAACAGATACGCAGTATTTT,CASSSDETDTQYF
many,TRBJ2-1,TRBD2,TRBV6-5,TGTGCCAGCAGTTACTCTGGGAGGGTATACAATGAGCAGTTCTTC,CASSYSGRVYNEQFF
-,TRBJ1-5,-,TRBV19,TGTGCCAGTACCAATCTGGTCATGGGGAGAAATCAGCCCCAGCATTTT,CASTNLVMGRNQPQHF
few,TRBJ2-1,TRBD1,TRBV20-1,TGCAGTGCGCCAAGGGACAGGGGTGGAGAGCAGTTCTTC,CSAPRDRGGEQFF
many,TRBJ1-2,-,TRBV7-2,TGTGCCAGCAGCTTAGCTCTCACTCTGGGATATGGCTACACCTTC,CASSLALTLGYGYTF